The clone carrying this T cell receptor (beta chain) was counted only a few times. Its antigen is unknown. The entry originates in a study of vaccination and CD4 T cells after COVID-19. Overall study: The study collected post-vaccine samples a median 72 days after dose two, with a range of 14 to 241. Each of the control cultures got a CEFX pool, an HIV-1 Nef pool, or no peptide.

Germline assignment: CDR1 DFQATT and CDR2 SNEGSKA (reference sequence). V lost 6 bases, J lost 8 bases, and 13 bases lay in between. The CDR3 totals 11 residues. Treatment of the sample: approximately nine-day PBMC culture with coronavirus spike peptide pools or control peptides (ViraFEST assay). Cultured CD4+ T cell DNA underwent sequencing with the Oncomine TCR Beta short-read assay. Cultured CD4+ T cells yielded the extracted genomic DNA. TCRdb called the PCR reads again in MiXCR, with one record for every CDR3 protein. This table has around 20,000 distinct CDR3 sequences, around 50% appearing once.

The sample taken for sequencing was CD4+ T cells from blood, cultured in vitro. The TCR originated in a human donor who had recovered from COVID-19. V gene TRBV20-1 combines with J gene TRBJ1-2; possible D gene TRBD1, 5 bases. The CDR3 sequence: CSASGGIGYTF. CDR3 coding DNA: TGCAGTGCCAGCGGGGGTATCGGCTACACCTTC.